These T cell receptor beta chains were read from a single sample in a study of blood T cells in healthy people across ages. One entry per CDR3 protein results from TCRdb running MiXCR on the 5' RACE reads. The sample lists approximately 940,000 distinct CDR3 sequences, approximately 49% occurring once. What was sequenced was blood. The receptors were gathered from a man aged 25-45 years in good health. Both conserved end residues are part of each CDR3. D genes are given only for firm matches. Part of the rows lack a size; the others show once, few, many or a class for expanded clones.

clone_size j_call v_call d_call cdr3_nt cdr3_aa
. TRBJ2-1 TRBV4-1 TRBD1 TGCGCCAGCAGGGGACCTTCCGGGACAGGGCCTTACAATGAGCAGTTCTTC CASRGPSGTGPYNEQFF
. TRBJ2-1 TRBV3-1 . TGTGCCAGCAGCCAAGATGTGGGCAGCGGAGACCAAGAGACCCAGTTCTTC CASSQDVGSGDQETQFF
. TRBJ1-5 TRBV7-8 . TGTGCCAGCAGCGTCGGGGGAAATAGCAATCAGCCCCAGCATTTT CASSVGGNSNQPQHF
. TRBJ2-1 TRBV25-1 TRBD1 TGTGCCAGCAGCCTCCGGGACAGGGCTTATGAGCAGTTCTTC CASSLRDRAYEQFF
. TRBJ2-5 TRBV7-9 . TGTGCCAGCAGCTTTCAGGGGCTCCAAGAGACCCAGTACTTC CASSFQGLQETQYF
. TRBJ1-5 TRBV12-3/TRBV12-4 . TGTGCCAGCCGAGACAGAGGTCAGCCCCAGCATTTT CASRDRGQPQHF
. TRBJ2-7 TRBV5-1 . TGCGCCAGCAGCTTGGGTCGAGAGCGATTCTACAATGAGCAGTACTTC CASSLGRERFYNEQYF
. TRBJ2-1 TRBV10-3 TRBD2 TGTGCCATCAGTGGGCTAGCGGGGGGTTCCTACAATGAGCAGTTCTTC CAISGLAGGSYNEQFF
few TRBJ1-6 TRBV10-3 TRBD1 TGTGCCATCAGTGAAGACACAGGGGATTTTAATTCACCCCTCCACTTT CAISEDTGDFNSPLHF
few TRBJ1-6 TRBV4-1 . TGCGCCAGCAGCCCGGGACGCCCGGTTAGGAAGAATTCACCCCTCCACTTT CASSPGRPVRKNSPLHF
. TRBJ1-4 TRBV12-3/TRBV12-4 . TGTGCCAGCAGCCCCACCGGGGGGGCTCGTAAACTGTTTTTT CASSPTGGARKLFF
. TRBJ2-5 TRBV2 . TGTGCCAGCAGTTACAGGACCACCTTTTACCAAGAGACCCAGTACTTC CASSYRTTFYQETQYF
. TRBJ1-2 TRBV28 TRBD1 TGTGCCAGCAGTGGCCCGGCCAGGGGGCGCGGCTACACCTTC CASSGPARGRGYTF
few TRBJ2-2 TRBV20-1 . TGCAGTGCCGCGGACAGTCGTAACACCGGGGAGCTGTTTTTT CSAADSRNTGELFF
few TRBJ2-5 TRBV29-1 . TGCAGCGGATCCGAGCAGACGGTGACGGGGACCCAGTACTTC CSGSEQTVTGTQYF
once TRBJ2-5 TRBV5-1 TRBD1 TGCGCCAGCAGCTTGGGGCGACAGGGTAGAGAGACCCAGTACTTC CASSLGRQGRETQYF
once TRBJ1-5 TRBV20-1 . TGCAGTGCTGACGACGGCGCATGGGGGCCCCAGCATTTT CSADDGAWGPQHF
. TRBJ2-2 TRBV25-1 . TGTGCCAGCAGACCAGGGGGGCAGACCGGGGAGCTGTTTTTT CASRPGGQTGELFF
. TRBJ1-5 TRBV20-1 TRBD1 TGCAGTGCTAGAGATCCGACAGGGGAGTATCAGCCCCAGCATTTT CSARDPTGEYQPQHF
. TRBJ2-7 TRBV29-1 TRBD1 TGCAGCGTTGAAATACTGGACAGGGACCCCTACGAGCAGTACTTC CSVEILDRDPYEQYF
. TRBJ2-7 TRBV12-3/TRBV12-4 TRBD1 TGTGCCAGCAGTTTTAGACAGGGGGTTTACGAGCAGTACTTC CASSFRQGVYEQYF
. TRBJ2-1 TRBV6-2/TRBV6-3 TRBD2 TGTGCCAGCAGTTACGGAGCGGGGGGGTCCACGTACAATGAGCAGTTCTTC CASSYGAGGSTYNEQFF
few TRBJ2-1 TRBV27 . TGTGCCAGCAGTGTACTAGAAGGGGCTAGAAATGAGCAGTTCTTC CASSVLEGARNEQFF
. TRBJ2-2 TRBV12-3/TRBV12-4 TRBD1 TGTGCCAGCAGTTCCGGGACAGGGGATTTGAACACCGGGGAGCTGTTTTTT CASSSGTGDLNTGELFF
. TRBJ1-1 TRBV29-1 . TGCAGCGTTGAAACAGGGCGCACTGAAGCTTTCTTT CSVETGRTEAFF
many TRBJ2-6 TRBV7-8 . TGTGCCAGCAGTTTCAGGGGGGTGGGGGCCAACGTCCTGACTTTC CASSFRGVGANVLTF
few TRBJ1-2 TRBV5-1 TRBD1 TGCGCCAGCAGCGTGGACAGGGGCGACTTCTATGGCTACACCTTC CASSVDRGDFYGYTF
many TRBJ2-1 TRBV27 . TGTGCCAGCAGTTTTTTGTATGAGCAGTTCTTC CASSFLYEQFF
. TRBJ2-5 TRBV12-3/TRBV12-4 TRBD1 TGTGCCAGCAGTGGGTGGAACAGGGGGAGAGAGACCCAGTACTTC CASSGWNRGRETQYF